The entry that follows covers one T cell receptor beta chain sequence. Its antigen is undetermined. The sample is drawn from a study of Ad26.COV2.S vaccination and SARS-CoV-2 variants. Looking at the study overall: Participants got Ad26.COV2.S intramuscularly, once or twice 56 days apart.

The study's findings and limits: The placebo group had lower spike-specific TCR breadth than the vaccine recipients did. Non-spike TCR breadth did not differ much between vaccine and placebo recipients.

Treatment noted: 15 to 20 received Ad26.COV2.S at low or high dose, single or two shots; roughly five received placebo; per-sample allocation not given. Day 63 following the first vaccine or placebo injection was when the samples were taken. Produced via immunoSEQ multiplex PCR; TCRdb's table is partial and in-frame only. The table has some 640,000 clones, roughly 90% seen once. Sequenced material: peripheral blood, taken in a trial of Ad26.COV2.S vaccine versus placebo. The receptor was derived from a person between 18 and 59 years old who received the Ad26.COV2.S COVID-19 vaccine or a placebo.

Here the CDR3 DNA reads TGCGCCAGCAGCTTGGGACAGTCCGAGCAGTACTTC. Protein sequence: CASSLGQSEQYF. The J gene is TRBJ2-7, the V gene TRBV5-1, with D possibly being TRBD1 (5 bases). V lost 0 bases and J 6 bases, leaving 7 bases between the germline ends. The length of the CDR3 is 12 residues. Germline-derived CDR1 and CDR2 are SGHRS and YFSETQ.